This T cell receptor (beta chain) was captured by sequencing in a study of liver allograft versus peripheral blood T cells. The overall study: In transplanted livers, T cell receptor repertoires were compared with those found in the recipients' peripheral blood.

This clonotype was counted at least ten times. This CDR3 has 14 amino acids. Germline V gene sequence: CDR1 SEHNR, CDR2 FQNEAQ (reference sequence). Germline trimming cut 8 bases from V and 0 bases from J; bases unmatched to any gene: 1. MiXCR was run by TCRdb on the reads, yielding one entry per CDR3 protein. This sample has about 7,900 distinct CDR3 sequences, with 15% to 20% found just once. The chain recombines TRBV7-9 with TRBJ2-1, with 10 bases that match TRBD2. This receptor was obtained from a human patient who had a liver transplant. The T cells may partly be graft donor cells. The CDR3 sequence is CASSSGSSYNEQFF. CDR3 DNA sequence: TGTGCCAGCTCTAGCGGGAGCTCCTACAATGAGCAGTTCTTC.